This entry lists 10 T cell receptor beta chains sequenced from one sample in a study of T cell responses to AZD1222 COVID-19 vaccine. The table came from immunoSEQ multiplex PCR; TCRdb's copy has only in-frame clones and leaves some out. The sample records 83,000 or so clones, about nine tenths being singletons. The sequenced sample was peripheral blood, obtained 28 days after the second AZD1222 dose. These receptors came from an adult who received the AZD1222 COVID-19 vaccine.

The gene calls are TRBV18 and TRBJ1-2, with TRBD1 matching over 8 bases. Per germline, CDR1 KGHSH and CDR2 LQKENI. The junction had 10 bases not matched to a gene; V was cut back by 5 bases and J by 2 bases. The CDR3 loop spans 16 amino acids. For the CDR3, the DNA is TGTGCCAGCTCATTAGACAGGGGCAGAAGGAACTATGGCTACACCTTC. Translated, it gives CASSLDRGRRNYGYTF.

The chain carries TRBV6-5 and TRBJ2-3; TRBD2 agrees at 8 bases. Trimming at V came to 8 bases and at J to 3 bases, leaving 10 bases not matched to a gene. From germline, CDR1 is MNHEY and CDR2 SVGAGI. CDR3 length: 15 residues. The CDR3 protein is CASDLGERETDTQYF. The CDR3 coding sequence is TGTGCCAGCGACCTAGGGGAGCGGGAGACAGATACGCAGTATTTT.

This clone is a singleton in its sample. The chain combines TRBV9 with TRBJ2-1, with D uncertain. The CDR3 length is 16 residues. Germline values: CDR1 SGDLS, CDR2 YYNGEE. With 0 bases removed from V and 1 base from J, the gap between germline ends came to 11 bases. This CDR3 is CASSVATATSYNEQFF. The CDR3 nucleotides read TGTGCCAGCAGCGTAGCTACGGCGACGTCCTACAATGAGCAGTTCTTC. Full variable domain (missing parts from reference TRBV9 and TRBJ2-1): DSGVTQTPKHLITATGQRVTLRCSPRSGDLSVYWYQQSLDQGLQFLIQYYNGEERAKGNILERFSAQQFPDLHSELNLSSLELGDSALYFCASSVATATSYNEQFFGPGTRLTVL.

This sequence joins TRBV27 and TRBJ1-1; 7 bases are shared with TRBD1. The CDR3 is made up of 13 amino acids. Per germline, CDR1 MNHEY and CDR2 SMNVEV (reference sequence). V lost 4 bases, J lost 11 bases, and 10 bases stayed unmatched. CDR3 bases: TGTGCCAGCAGTTCTCCGACAGGGTTGGAGGCTTTCTTT. It encodes CASSSPTGLEAFF.

The rearrangement joins TRBV29-1 to TRBJ1-1; 8 bases are a match to TRBD1. CDR1 is SQVTM, CDR2 ANQGSEA, per germline. Losses at the gene ends were 7 bases for V and 1 base for J; bases not matched to a gene: 2. The length of the CDR3 is 12 residues. As DNA, the CDR3 is TGCAGCGGTGGACAGGGGAACACTGAAGCTTTCTTT. Residues: CSGGQGNTEAFF.

This chain connects TRBV2 to TRBJ1-4, with 8 bases lining up with TRBD1. CDR1 and CDR2 from the germline V gene are SNHLY and FYNNEI. The CDR3 contains 14 residues. V was pared by 8 bases and J by 2 bases, with 4 bases of the junction left unmatched. The CDR3: CASLRQGTNEKLFF. The CDR3 nucleotides are TGTGCCAGCCTTAGACAGGGGACTAATGAAAAACTGTTTTTT.

The chain uses TRBV5-6 and TRBJ1-6; no firm D call. Trimming took off 4 bases at V and 8 bases at J, with 16 bases between the two ends. Germline CDR1 is SGHDT and CDR2 is YYEEEE. The CDR3 consists of 15 residues. In DNA, the CDR3 is TGTGCCAGCAGCCCTTTGACAAAGTTGGATTCACCCCTCCACTTT. It translates to CASSPLTKLDSPLHF.

This clone has a single count. The V call is TRBV19, the J call TRBJ1-5, with D hard to call. CDR3 size: 15 residues. The V gene lost 6 bases and the J gene lost 0 bases, with 12 bases spanning the gap. CDR1 is LNHDA and CDR2 is SQIVND in the germline V gene (reference sequence). CDR3: CASSPPPHSNQPQHF. CDR3 nucleotide sequence: TGTGCCAGTAGCCCCCCCCCGCATAGCAATCAGCCCCAGCATTTT. Full variable domain (missing parts from reference TRBV19 and TRBJ1-5): DGGITQSPKYLFRKEGQNVTLSCEQNLNHDAMYWYRQDPGQGLRLIYYSQIVNDFQKGDIAEGYSVSREKKESFPLTVTSAQKNPTAFYLCASSPPPHSNQPQHFGDGTRLSIL.

The V and J genes are TRBV3-1 (or the pseudogene TRBV3-2) and TRBJ1-2; TRBD1 aligns across 9 bases. CDR1 is LGHDT and CDR2 is YNNKEL in the germline V gene (reference sequence). J lost 4 bases, V lost 1 base, and 7 bases had no gene match. The CDR3 totals 16 residues. DNA of the CDR3: TGTGCCAGCAGCCAAGGGCAGGGACAGGGATCCTATGGCTACACCTTC. Its protein is CASSQGQGQGSYGYTF.

This chain links TRBV2 with TRBJ1-5, with TRBD1 as a possible D gene (6 bases). V was pared by 5 bases and J by 6 bases, with 11 bases between. Germline CDR1 SNHLY, CDR2 FYNNEI. The length of the CDR3 is 13 residues. In nucleotides, the CDR3 is TGTGCCAGCAGTACAGGGTTCCCTCAGCCCCAGCATTTT. It codes for CASSTGFPQPQHF.